This T cell receptor (beta chain) was sequenced for a study of radiotherapy plus CTLA-4 blockade in lung cancer. About the study: Disease control reached approximately 30%, with objective responses in over 15%. Overall study findings and caveats: An expansion of tumor-derived TCR clones occurred in blood after radiotherapy plus ipilimumab. Reportedly, early blood T cell clone dynamics best predicted response, with interferon-beta.

The V gene's germline CDR1 is SQVTM and CDR2 ANQGSEA. J was trimmed by 0 bases and V by 2 bases; bases with no gene match: 7. CDR3 length equals 17 residues. As regards this clone: The antigen is not known.

Focal radiation plus CTLA-4 blockade with ipilimumab was given to patients with chemo-refractory metastatic non-small-cell lung cancer. Method: immunoSEQ multiplex PCR; TCRdb's copy keeps in-frame clones and lacks some. The sample holds tens of thousands of clones; approximately 86% are singletons and the top ten take 16%. The chain recombines TRBV29-1 with TRBJ1-3; 10 bases line up with TRBD1. Sequenced material: peripheral blood, taken from a patient treated with radiotherapy plus ipilimumab. The clonotype originates from a human donor with non-small cell lung cancer that progressed on radiotherapy plus ipilimumab. The CDR3 reads CSVELTGGLRSGNTIYF. CDR3 coding DNA: TGCAGCGTTGAATTGACAGGGGGCTTACGCTCTGGAAACACCATATATTTT.